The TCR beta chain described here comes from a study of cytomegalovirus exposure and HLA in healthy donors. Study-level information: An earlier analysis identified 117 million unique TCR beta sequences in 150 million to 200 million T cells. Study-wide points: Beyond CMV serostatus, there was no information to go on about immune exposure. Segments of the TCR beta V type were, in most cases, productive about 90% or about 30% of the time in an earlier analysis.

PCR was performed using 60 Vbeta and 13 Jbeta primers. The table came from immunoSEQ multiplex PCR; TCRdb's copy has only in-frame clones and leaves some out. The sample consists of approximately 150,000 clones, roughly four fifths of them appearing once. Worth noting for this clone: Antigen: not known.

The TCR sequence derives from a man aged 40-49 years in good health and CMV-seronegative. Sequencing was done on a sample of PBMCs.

The CDR3 here is CASSLAQPGQSYGYTF. The CDR3 coding sequence is TGCGCCAGCAGCTTGGCACAACCTGGACAGAGCTATGGCTACACCTTC. This chain connects TRBV5-1 to TRBJ1-2; TRBD1 is a possible D gene (6 bases). Germline V gene data show CDR1 as SGHRS and CDR2 as YFSETQ. Trimming removed 0 bases from V and 4 bases from J, with 16 bases in between. CDR3 length: 16 amino acids.